This T cell receptor (beta chain) derives from a study of T cell responses to AZD1222 COVID-19 vaccine. Assay used: immunoSEQ multiplex PCR; TCRdb lists only in-frame clones, some missing. The sample lists over 100,000 clones, 80% to 90% seen once, with around 3.3% in the top ten. Findings of the study overall: Regions 160-218 and 743-854 held dominance among vaccine-associated CD4 TCRs, which spanned spike. A reported finding is that nearly half of spike-specific TCRs target unmutated variant regions.

V lost 5 bases and J lost 6, with 11 bases in between. Germline V lookup: CDR1 LNHNV, CDR2 YYDKDF (reference sequence). CDR3 size: 12 residues. About this clone itself: Its antigen remains unidentified.

The specimen was peripheral blood, collected on day 0 of AZD1222 vaccination. The clonotype comes from an adult in good health. V is TRBV15 and J is TRBJ2-7; no definite D call. This CDR3 reads CATSALDSEQYF. The CDR3 DNA is TGTGCCACCAGCGCTCTAGACTCCGAGCAGTACTTC.